These 18 T cell receptor beta chains originate from one sample sequenced in a study of shared clonotypes between healthy human individuals. Measured with immunoSEQ multiplex PCR; TCRdb has only the in-frame clones, and not every one. The repertoire has roughly 1,500,000 clones, approximately 98.5% of them found once; the top ten carry over 0.3%. The sample comprised naive CD4+ T cells sorted from blood. Subset described: CD45RA+ positively selected. The source of these receptors is a man aged 25 to 45 in good health.

V and J are TRBV14 and TRBJ2-7; D uncertain. CDR1 SGHDN and CDR2 FVKESK come from the germline V gene. This CDR3 has 14 amino acids. V was shortened by 0 bases and J by 0 bases, with 6 bases between the two germline ends. CDR3: CASSQEQFSYEQYF. CDR3 bases: TGTGCCAGCAGCCAAGAACAGTTCTCCTACGAGCAGTACTTC.

This chain connects TRBV18 to TRBJ2-2; TRBD1 is a possible D gene (5 bases). The CDR3 is 15 amino acids. The V end lost 1 base, the J end lost 7 bases, and 13 bases lay between the germline ends. The germline gives CDR1 KGHSH, CDR2 LQKENI. The CDR3 bases are TGTGCCAGCTCACCACTTTCCCAGGGCGGCGGGGAGCTGTTTTTT. Residues: CASSPLSQGGGELFF. The whole variable domain, remainder taken from reference TRBV18 and TRBJ2-2, is NAGVMQNPRHLVRRRGQEARLRCSPMKGHSHVYWYRQLPEEGLKFMVYLQKENIIDESGMPKERFSAEFPKEGPSILRIQQVVRGDSAAYFCASSPLSQGGGELFFGEGSRLTVL.

Comments on this clone: The sample contains more than one DNA sequence encoding this CDR3. V is TRBV20-1 and J is TRBJ2-7; no definite D call. The CDR3 consists of 11 residues. Germline CDR1 reads DFQATT; CDR2 reads SNEGSKA (reference sequence). Trimming removed 3 bases from V and 2 bases from J, with 5 bases in between. CDR3 region: CSARSPYEQYF. CDR3 DNA sequence: TGCAGTGCTAGGTCCCCCTACGAGCAGTACTTC.

The CDR3 here is CASSIPGLAGTGELFF. The CDR3 DNA sequence: TGTGCCAGCAGTATTCCGGGACTAGCGGGCACCGGGGAGCTGTTTTTT. The genes are TRBV7-9 and TRBJ2-2; 12 bases line up with TRBD2. CDR3 size: 16 residues. V lost 6 bases, J lost 4 bases, and 6 bases stayed unmatched. CDR1 SEHNR and CDR2 FQNEAQ come from the germline V gene (reference sequence).

This chain's CDR3 is CASRGRAYNEQFF. In nucleotides, the CDR3 is TGTGCCAGCAGGGGCAGGGCCTACAATGAGCAGTTCTTC. This sequence joins TRBV27 and TRBJ2-1; TRBD1 is a possible D gene (5 bases). The CDR3 has 13 residues. Germline assignment: CDR1 MNHEY and CDR2 SMNVEV (reference sequence). V was pared by 6 bases and J by 2 bases, with 8 bases between.

The V call is TRBV9, the J call TRBJ2-1; 8 bases fit TRBD2. There are 17 residues in the CDR3. The trim removed 4 bases at V and 6 bases at J, leaving 15 bases unmatched. Germline V gene sequence: CDR1 SGDLS, CDR2 YYNGEE. In DNA form, the CDR3 reads TGTGCCAGCAGCCCCCTACAGTGGCTAGCGGGTTTCAATGAGCAGTTCTTC. This translates into CASSPLQWLAGFNEQFF.

This clone was counted a single time. V is TRBV5-1 and J is TRBJ2-7; tentatively, D is TRBD1 or TRBD2 (5 bases each). V lost 4 bases and J 3 bases, leaving 14 bases between the germline ends. This CDR3 spans 14 amino acids. The germline V gene has CDR1 SGHRS and CDR2 YFSETQ. CDR3 in amino acids: CASSEGPNRYEQYF. The CDR3 DNA follows: TGCGCCAGCAGCGAGGGACCGAACCGCTACGAGCAGTACTTC. Full variable domain (missing parts from reference TRBV5-1 and TRBJ2-7): KAGVTQTPRYLIKTRGQQVTLSCSPISGHRSVSWYQQTPGQGLQFLFEYFSETQRNKGNFPGRFSGRQFSNSRSEMNVSTLELGDSALYLCASSEGPNRYEQYFGPGTRLTVT.

With respect to this clone: The sample contains more than one DNA sequence encoding this CDR3. This chain joins TRBV9 and TRBJ1-1; D not resolved. CDR1 and CDR2 from the germline V gene are SGDLS and YYNGEE. The V end was cut by 0 bases, the J end by 0 bases, with 6 bases between. The CDR3 is 14 residues long. The CDR3 here is CASSVGQLNTEAFF. The CDR3 DNA is TGTGCCAGCAGCGTAGGGCAATTGAACACTGAAGCTTTCTTT.

V and J are TRBV4-1 and TRBJ2-3, with D tentatively TRBD2 (6 bases). V shed 1 base and J shed 6 bases, with 17 bases lying between them. The CDR3 spans 16 residues. CDR1 MGHRA and CDR2 YSYEKL come from the germline V gene. The CDR3: CASSQARLVREDTQYF. The CDR3 DNA sequence: TGCGCCAGCAGCCAAGCCCGACTAGTCCGGGAGGATACGCAGTATTTT.

The J gene is TRBJ2-2, the V gene TRBV6-4; no definite D call. CDR3 length: 14 amino acids. CDR1 is MRHNA, CDR2 SNTAGT, per germline. The V end was cut by 5 bases, the J end by 7 bases, with 14 bases between. The CDR3 is CASSPHAWGGELFF. For the CDR3, the DNA is TGTGCCAGCAGTCCCCATGCCTGGGGCGGGGAGCTGTTTTTT.

The chain links TRBV28 to TRBJ2-3; D may correspond to TRBD1 or TRBD2 (5 bases each). CDR1 and CDR2 from the germline V gene are MDHEN and SYDVKM. V lost 6 bases, J lost 1 base, and 17 bases lay in between. The CDR3 covers 16 residues. DNA for the CDR3: TGTGCCAGCAGCACCACTTGGGGACGAGGCACAGATACGCAGTATTTT. Its protein is CASSTTWGRGTDTQYF.

The chain recombines TRBV6-5 with TRBJ2-1, with D hard to call. The CDR3 is 15 residues long. The ends were cut back, 10 bases at V and 0 bases at J, with 16 bases in the middle. Germline loops: CDR1 MNHEY, CDR2 SVGAGI. Written as DNA, the CDR3 is TGTGCCATCATCGACACCTCGAGCTCCTACAATGAGCAGTTCTTC. Its protein product is CAIIDTSSSYNEQFF.

The chain employs TRBV6-1 and TRBJ1-3; 9 nucleotides line up with TRBD1. Germline values: CDR1 MNHNS, CDR2 SASEGT. This CDR3 is 15 amino acids long. The V gene end was trimmed by 6 bases and the J gene end by 1 base; junction bases not matched to a gene: 4. In DNA, the CDR3 is TGTGCCAGCAGCTCCGGGACAGGGTCTGGAAACACCATATATTTT. This codes for CASSSGTGSGNTIYF.

The chain is built from TRBV4-1 and TRBJ2-1; D ambiguous. Trimming left V 3 bases short and J 0 bases short, with 15 bases between. The CDR3 is made up of 17 amino acids. Germline values: CDR1 MGHRA, CDR2 YSYEKL. The CDR3, as DNA: TGCGCCAGCAGCCAGATGGCGAAGGCAGTCTCCTACAATGAGCAGTTCTTC. Amino acids: CASSQMAKAVSYNEQFF.

The chain links TRBV27 to TRBJ2-7; D is ambiguous. Germline values: CDR1 MNHEY, CDR2 SMNVEV (reference sequence). The V end was cut by 2 bases, the J end by 0 bases, with 17 bases between. CDR3 length equals 17 residues. The CDR3 reads CASSLRVDGTSSYEQYF. The DNA of the CDR3 is TGTGCCAGCAGTTTAAGGGTGGATGGCACGAGCTCCTACGAGCAGTACTTC.

The chain is built from TRBV6-6 and TRBJ2-3; no reliable D call. The CDR3 contains 15 residues. Germline V lookup: CDR1 MNHNY, CDR2 SVGAGI (reference sequence). The V gene lost 3 bases and the J gene lost 2 bases, with 12 bases spanning the gap. CDR3 sequence: CASSYPEATTDTQYF. CDR3 sequence (DNA): TGTGCCAGCAGTTATCCCGAAGCCACCACAGATACGCAGTATTTT.

The gene calls are TRBV29-1 and TRBJ2-3; 11 nucleotides match TRBD2. This CDR3 spans 14 amino acids. V dropped 3 bases and J dropped 9; count of bases not matched to a gene: 8. Germline V gene sequence: CDR1 SQVTM, CDR2 ANQGSEA. In nucleotides, the CDR3 is TGCAGCGTTGATACTAGCGGGGGTGGCATCACGCAGTATTTT. Its translation is CSVDTSGGGITQYF.

The chain joins TRBV9 to TRBJ1-1, with D unclear. CDR3 length: 16 residues. Germline V gene data show CDR1 as SGDLS and CDR2 as YYNGEE. Trimming took 0 bases from V and 2 from J, leaving 14 bases between them. This CDR3 is CASSVDPFGGNTEAFF. The CDR3 coding sequence is TGTGCCAGCAGCGTAGACCCCTTTGGCGGAAACACTGAAGCTTTCTTT.